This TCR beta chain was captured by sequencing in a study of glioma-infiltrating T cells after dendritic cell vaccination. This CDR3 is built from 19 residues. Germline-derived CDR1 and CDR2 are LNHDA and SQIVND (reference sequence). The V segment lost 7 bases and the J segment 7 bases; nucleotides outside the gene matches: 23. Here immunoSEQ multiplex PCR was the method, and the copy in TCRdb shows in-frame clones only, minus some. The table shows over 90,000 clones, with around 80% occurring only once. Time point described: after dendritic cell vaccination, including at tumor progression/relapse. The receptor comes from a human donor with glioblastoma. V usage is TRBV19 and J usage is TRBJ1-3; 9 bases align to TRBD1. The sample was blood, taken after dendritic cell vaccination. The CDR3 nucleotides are TGTGCCAGTACCTTCAACCCGGGACAGGGAGTCTTTCCTTGGAACACCATATATTTT. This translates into CASTFNPGQGVFPWNTIYF.